Listed here is a single T cell receptor beta chain. Antigen specificity is unknown. Sequencing used immunoSEQ multiplex PCR; TCRdb keeps in-frame clones, though not all of them. The table has about 1.5 million clones, 95% to 99% seen once. This entry is derived from a study of shared clonotypes between healthy human individuals. Study-wide points: Generation probabilities of non-shared clonotypes were lower (relative to those shared by all four donors).

Germline CDR1 MNHEY, CDR2 SMNVEV (reference sequence). The CDR3 loop spans 12 amino acids. Trimming cost V 8 bases and J 4 bases, with 12 bases left between them. Sequenced material: naive CD4+ T cells sorted from blood. Subset denoted: CD45RA+ positively selected. This clonotype was obtained from a man aged 30 to 45 in good health. This chain connects TRBV27 to TRBJ2-7, with D tentatively TRBD1 (5 bases). CDR3 sequence: CASGHLFYEQYF. CDR3 nucleotide sequence: TGTGCCAGCGGACACTTGTTTTACGAGCAGTACTTC.